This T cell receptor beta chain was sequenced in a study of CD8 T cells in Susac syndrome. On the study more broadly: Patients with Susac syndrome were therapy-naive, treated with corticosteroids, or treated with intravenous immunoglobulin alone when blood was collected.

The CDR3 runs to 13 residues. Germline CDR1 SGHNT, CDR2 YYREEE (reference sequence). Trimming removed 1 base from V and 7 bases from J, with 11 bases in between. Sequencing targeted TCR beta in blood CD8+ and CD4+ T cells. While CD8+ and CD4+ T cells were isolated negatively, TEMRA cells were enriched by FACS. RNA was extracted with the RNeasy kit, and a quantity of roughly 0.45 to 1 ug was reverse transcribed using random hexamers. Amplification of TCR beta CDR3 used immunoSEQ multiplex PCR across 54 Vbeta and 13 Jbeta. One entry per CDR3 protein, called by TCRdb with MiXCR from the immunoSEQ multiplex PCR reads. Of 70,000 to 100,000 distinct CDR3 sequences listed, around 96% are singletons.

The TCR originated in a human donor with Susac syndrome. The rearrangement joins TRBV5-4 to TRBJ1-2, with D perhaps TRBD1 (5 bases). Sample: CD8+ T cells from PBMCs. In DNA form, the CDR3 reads TGTGCCAGCAGCTTGTTGGGTGGGGGTGGCTACACCTTC. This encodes CASSLLGGGGYTF.